This T cell receptor beta chain was identified during a study of cytomegalovirus exposure and HLA in healthy donors. Although they were nominally healthy when sampled, donors likely had unrecorded immune exposures. 13 Jbeta primers and 60 Vbeta primers were used for the PCR. Only in-frame clones appear in the TCRdb table, and some are missing; sequencing was by immunoSEQ multiplex PCR. The sample has around 78,000 clones; the top ten hold about 3.8%. The CDR3 has 14 residues. Germline lookup yields CDR1 SGHRS and CDR2 YFSETQ. Between the trimmed V and J ends, which lost 3 bases and 0 bases, there was a span of 7 bases.

Sequencing was done on a sample of PBMCs. This clonotype originated in a man younger than 35 in good health and CMV-seropositive. The rearrangement uses TRBV5-1 and TRBJ1-3; no definite D call. CDR3 loop: CASSSGDSGNTIYF. Here the CDR3 DNA reads TGCGCCAGCAGCTCTGGAGACTCTGGAAACACCATATATTTT.